This passage covers 8 T cell receptor beta chains from one sample sequenced in a study of shared T cell receptors in the human thymus. Sequencing used immunoSEQ multiplex PCR; TCRdb keeps in-frame clones, though not all of them. The profile covers roughly 68,000 clones, with nearly 95% appearing a single time and about 0.036% taken by the ten largest. The sample consisted of thymocytes. The receptors derive from a human donor.

The chain recombines TRBV2 with TRBJ2-7; possible D gene TRBD2, 6 bases. Germline values: CDR1 SNHLY, CDR2 FYNNEI. Trimming removed 7 bases from V and 5 bases from J, with 27 bases in between. CDR3 length: 17 residues. CDR3 sequence reads: CASTHLWMWGEVHEQYF. CDR3 DNA sequence: TGTGCCAGCACCCACTTATGGATGTGGGGGGAAGTCCACGAGCAGTACTTC.

This clone has only one observation. The chain carries TRBV5-4 and TRBJ1-6, with 7 bases identical to TRBD1. The CDR3 length is 17 residues. Germline V gene lookup returns CDR1 SGHNT and CDR2 YYREEE (reference sequence). The V gene end was trimmed by 4 bases and the J gene end by 1 base; junction bases not matched to a gene: 8. The CDR3 nucleotides read TGTGCCAGCAGCGCACCAAGACAGGGATCCTATAATTCACCCCTCCACTTT. Translation gives CASSAPRQGSYNSPLHF.

This rearrangement joins TRBV28 to TRBJ1-2; D gene unclear. Trimming cost V 7 bases and J 4 bases, with 16 bases left between them. Germline V gene lookup returns CDR1 MDHEN and CDR2 SYDVKM. The CDR3 has 14 residues. CDR3 amino acids: CASNTTLRRYGYTF. The CDR3 DNA follows: TGTGCCAGCAATACAACTTTGAGGCGCTATGGCTACACCTTC.

CDR3 nucleotide sequence: TGCGCCAGCAGCCTGGGACAGGGGGGGAAACCGCTCTCTGGTTTTGGAAACACCATATATTTT. This codes for CASSLGQGGKPLSGFGNTIYF. This sequence joins TRBV4-3 and TRBJ1-3, with 11 bases identical to TRBD1. Germline V CDR1 and CDR2: LGHNA, YSLEER. This CDR3 is built from 21 residues. Trimming took 4 bases from V and 3 from J; bases not matched to a gene: 20.

This chain links TRBV14 with TRBJ2-5; TRBD1 might be the D (5 bases). The CDR3 covers 16 residues. V lost 0 bases to trimming and J lost 4 bases, with 15 bases between them. Germline CDR1 and CDR2: SGHDN and FVKESK. The CDR3 DNA reads TGTGCCAGCAGCCAAGACGCAGGGTCGATCGGAGAGACCCAGTACTTC. Residues: CASSQDAGSIGETQYF.

The chain is built from TRBV10-3 and TRBJ2-7; 8 positions agree with TRBD2. In germline, CDR1 is ENHRY, CDR2 SYGVKD. The CDR3 runs to 16 residues. With V trimmed by 0 bases and J by 3 bases, 7 bases remained unmatched. The CDR3, as DNA: TGTGCCATCAGTGAGTCGAAACTAGCGGAATGCTACGAGCAGTACTTC. Amino acid sequence: CAISESKLAECYEQYF.

As DNA, the CDR3 is TGTGCCAGCAGCTCCCCGGGACAAACCGGGGAGCTGTTTTTT. Amino acids: CASSSPGQTGELFF. The chain combines TRBV5-6 with TRBJ2-2; tentative D call: TRBD1 (6 bases). The CDR3 totals 14 residues. V lost 3 bases and J lost 5, with 11 bases in between. Germline V lookup: CDR1 SGHDT, CDR2 YYEEEE.

The rearrangement joins TRBV14 to TRBJ1-4; perhaps TRBD1 as D (5 bases). The CDR3 is 14 amino acids. Germline CDR1 is SGHDN and CDR2 is FVKESK. Trimming pared 4 bases from V and 5 bases from J, leaving 11 bases between. The CDR3 region is CASSRERGNEKLFF. CDR3 bases: TGTGCCAGCAGCCGCGAACGGGGCAATGAAAAACTGTTTTTT.